The 23 T cell receptor beta chains given below trace back to one sample, sequenced in a study of cytomegalovirus exposure and HLA in healthy donors. The study ran its PCR with 60 Vbeta and 13 Jbeta primers. Here immunoSEQ multiplex PCR was the method, and the copy in TCRdb shows in-frame clones only, minus some. This sample has about 98,000 clones; 80% to 90% occur once, and the top ten carry 1.4% to 1.5%. Material: PBMCs. Receptor source: a man in his forties in good health and CMV-seronegative.

The genes are TRBV27 and TRBJ1-4; 9 nucleotides align to TRBD1. The CDR3 length is 13 residues. The ends lost 6 bases at V and 7 bases at J; junction bases unmatched: 3. Germline loops: CDR1 MNHEY, CDR2 SMNVEV (reference sequence). The CDR3 DNA reads as TGTGCCAGCAGCCGACAGGGGGGTGAAAAACTGTTTTTT. Its translation is CASSRQGGEKLFF.

This clone was counted only a few times. The chain couples TRBV6-1 to TRBJ2-2; D is undetermined. The CDR3 loop spans 13 amino acids. CDR1 is MNHNS, CDR2 SASEGT, per germline. Trimming pared 0 bases from V and 6 bases from J, leaving 5 bases between. CDR3 sequence (DNA): TGTGCCAGCAGTGAAGCGGGCGCCGGGGAGCTGTTTTTT. Protein: CASSEAGAGELFF.

V and J are TRBV27 and TRBJ2-1; D is ambiguous. The germline V gene has CDR1 MNHEY and CDR2 SMNVEV (reference sequence). With 3 bases removed from V and 8 bases from J, the gap between germline ends came to 11 bases. The length of the CDR3 is 13 residues. CDR3 in amino acids: CASSFRGGDEQFF. The CDR3 DNA is TGTGCCAGCAGTTTTCGAGGTGGAGATGAGCAGTTCTTC.

J is TRBJ2-3 and V is TRBV11-1, with D tentatively TRBD1 (6 bases). Germline CDR1 and CDR2: SGHAT and FQDESV (reference sequence). The CDR3 is 13 residues long. V was pared by 8 bases and J by 7 bases, with 16 bases between. The CDR3 protein is CASDAGVGNTQYF. The DNA of the CDR3 is TGTGCCAGCGACGCAGGGGTAGGGAATACGCAGTATTTT.

V gene TRBV2 combines with J gene TRBJ2-7, with D possibly TRBD2 on 5 matching bases. The V gene's germline CDR1 is SNHLY and CDR2 FYNNEI. This CDR3 spans 13 amino acids. Trimming shortened V by 3 bases and J by 2 bases, and 8 bases separated the two germline ends. The CDR3 reads CASSESGTYEQYF. The CDR3 DNA is TGTGCCAGCAGTGAGTCGGGAACCTACGAGCAGTACTTC.

This clone has more than one count but fewer than ten. The chain is built from TRBV18 and TRBJ2-7; TRBD2 agrees at 10 bases. V lost 3 bases to trimming and J lost 6 bases; unmatched junction nucleotides: 5. The CDR3 runs to 14 residues. Germline lookup yields CDR1 KGHSH and CDR2 LQKENI. The CDR3 region has the DNA TGTGCCAGCTCACCGGGACTAGCGCAAGGCGAGCAGTACTTC. Its translation: CASSPGLAQGEQYF. The whole variable domain, filled in from reference TRBV18 and TRBJ2-7, reads NAGVMQNPRHLVRRRGQEARLRCSPMKGHSHVYWYRQLPEEGLKFMVYLQKENIIDESGMPKERFSAEFPKEGPSILRIQQVVRGDSAAYFCASSPGLAQGEQYFGPGTRLTVT.

The chain is built from TRBV30 and TRBJ1-1; 8 bases align to TRBD1. Per the germline V gene, CDR1 is GTSNPN and CDR2 is SVGIG (reference sequence). The V segment lost 2 bases and the J segment 7 bases; nucleotides outside the gene matches: 3. The CDR3 sequence is 12 residues long. This CDR3 reads CAWSLQGGEAFF. For the CDR3, the DNA is TGTGCCTGGAGTTTACAGGGGGGTGAAGCTTTCTTT. Combining the CDR3 with reference TRBV30 and TRBJ1-1 gives the whole variable domain SQTIHQWPATLVQPVGSPLSLECTVEGTSNPNLYWYRQAAGRGLQLLFYSVGIGQISSEVPQNLSASRPQDRQFILSSKKLLLSDSGFYLCAWSLQGGEAFFGQGTRLTVV.

The chain couples TRBV19 to TRBJ2-5; D may be TRBD2 (6 bases). Trimming took 5 bases from V and 3 from J, leaving 10 bases between them. This CDR3 has 13 amino acids. Germline V CDR1 and CDR2: LNHDA, SQIVND (reference sequence). CDR3 loop: CASSRWGEETQYF. CDR3 nucleotides: TGTGCCAGTAGTCGCTGGGGGGAAGAGACCCAGTACTTC.

V gene TRBV6-1 combines with J gene TRBJ2-6; TRBD1 matches at 8 bases. CDR1 is MNHNS and CDR2 is SASEGT in the germline V gene. The CDR3 totals 15 residues. The J segment lost 3 bases and the V segment lost 5 bases, leaving 3 bases of the junction unmatched. CDR3 DNA: TGTGCCAGCAGTAGGACAGGGTATGGGGCCAACGTCCTGACTTTC. This codes for CASSRTGYGANVLTF.

The V and J genes are TRBV6-6 and TRBJ1-3; no clear D. Germline V gene data show CDR1 as MNHNY and CDR2 as SVGAGI (reference sequence). V lost 2 bases and J lost 0, with 11 bases in between. The CDR3 sequence is 16 residues long. The CDR3 DNA is TGTGCCAGCAGTTACGCCTCCGGGAGCTCTGGAAACACCATATATTTT. Translation: CASSYASGSSGNTIYF.

The V gene is TRBV29-1, the J gene TRBJ2-7; the D gene is possibly TRBD2 (6 bases). Trimming removed 4 bases at V and 4 bases at J, with 14 bases between. CDR1 and CDR2 (germline): SQVTM, ANQGSEA. The CDR3 contains 13 residues. CDR3 loop: CSVGGLGGYEQYF. CDR3 nucleotides: TGCAGCGTTGGGGGACTGGGGGGTTACGAGCAGTACTTC.

The chain carries TRBV7-8 and TRBJ2-3; weak D call: TRBD2 (6 bases). Germline CDR1 SGHVS, CDR2 FQNEAQ. The CDR3 sequence is 16 residues long. The V end was cut by 1 base, the J end by 1 base, with 12 bases between. CDR3 DNA: TGTGCCAGCAGCTTAGTAGGGAGGCAGGGCACAGATACGCAGTATTTT. Protein: CASSLVGRQGTDTQYF.

The CDR3 loop reads CASSQEKREYNEQFF. Written as DNA, the CDR3 is TGCGCCAGCAGCCAGGAGAAGCGGGAGTACAATGAGCAGTTCTTC. This rearrangement joins TRBV5-1 to TRBJ2-1; 8 bases match TRBD2. Trimming at V came to 4 bases and at J to 4 bases, leaving 7 bases not matched to a gene. The CDR3 is made up of 15 amino acids. Looked up from germline, CDR1 is SGHRS and CDR2 is YFSETQ.

This chain links TRBV9 with TRBJ1-6, with 7 bases fitting TRBD1. Per the germline V gene, CDR1 is SGDLS and CDR2 is YYNGEE. Germline trimming cut 5 bases from V and 9 bases from J; bases unmatched to any gene: 8. There are 14 residues in the CDR3. CDR3 DNA sequence: TGTGCCAGCAGTACACAGGGGCAGGGTTCACCCCTCCACTTT. Amino acids: CASSTQGQGSPLHF. The variable domain in full, with the rest retrieved from reference TRBV9 and TRBJ1-6, is DSGVTQTPKHLITATGQRVTLRCSPRSGDLSVYWYQQSLDQGLQFLIQYYNGEERAKGNILERFSAQQFPDLHSELNLSSLELGDSALYFCASSTQGQGSPLHFGNGTRLTVT.

The table lists this clone with a few counts. At the DNA level, this CDR3 is encoded by other sequences in the same sample as well. The V gene is TRBV19, the J gene TRBJ1-5; D remains ambiguous. The V end lost 3 bases, the J end lost 4 bases, and 4 bases lay between the germline ends. Germline lookup yields CDR1 LNHDA and CDR2 SQIVND (reference sequence). The CDR3 extends over 12 amino acids. In nucleotides, the CDR3 is TGTGCCAGTAGTATTCGGAATCAGCCCCAGCATTTT. Protein sequence: CASSIRNQPQHF.

The V gene is TRBV18, the J gene TRBJ2-7; TRBD2 agrees at 8 bases. CDR1 and CDR2 (germline): KGHSH, LQKENI. The CDR3 spans 12 residues. The junction had 3 bases not matched to a gene; V was cut back by 4 bases and J by 7 bases. Written as DNA, the CDR3 is TGTGCCAGCTCACGGGTAGCGGGGGAGCAGTACTTC. This codes for CASSRVAGEQYF.

The rearrangement uses TRBV19 and TRBJ1-2; 8 bases agree with TRBD1. The germline gives CDR1 LNHDA, CDR2 SQIVND (reference sequence). The J segment lost 3 bases and the V segment lost 7 bases, leaving 7 bases of the junction unmatched. The CDR3 contains 14 residues. The CDR3 loop reads CASTTGQAYYGYTF. CDR3 bases: TGTGCCAGTACCACGGGACAGGCCTACTATGGCTACACCTTC.

CDR3 nucleotides: TGTGCCATGACGGACAGGGGGAGTTACGAGCAGTACTTC. This codes for CAMTDRGSYEQYF. The chain joins TRBV6-4 to TRBJ2-7, with 10 bases matching TRBD1. Germline V gene data show CDR1 as MRHNA and CDR2 as SNTAGT. CDR3 length equals 13 residues. After removal of 10 bases from V and 4 bases from J, the junction contained 7 bases not matched to a gene.

The V gene is TRBV5-1, the J gene TRBJ1-2; 11 positions match TRBD1. The germline V gene encodes CDR1 SGHRS and CDR2 YFSETQ. Trimming at V came to 6 bases and at J to 4 bases, leaving 5 bases not matched to a gene. This CDR3 contains 14 residues. The CDR3 coding sequence is TGCGCCAGCACCATGGGACAGGGGGGCTATGGCTACACCTTC. Encoded protein: CASTMGQGGYGYTF.

The chain uses TRBV10-3 and TRBJ1-4; 10 nucleotides align to TRBD1. The CDR3 consists of 15 residues. Trimming cost V 0 bases and J 8 bases; bases outside gene matches: 3. Germline V gene lookup returns CDR1 ENHRY and CDR2 SYGVKD. The CDR3 spells CAISESGTGVEKLFF. The DNA of the CDR3 is TGTGCCATCAGTGAGTCTGGGACAGGGGTCGAAAAACTGTTTTTT.

Written as DNA, the CDR3 is TGTGCCAGCAGGTTCTCTTCACCCCTCCACTTT. It codes for CASRFSSPLHF. This chain links TRBV2 with TRBJ1-6; no clear D. The length of the CDR3 is 11 residues. Germline V gene sequence: CDR1 SNHLY, CDR2 FYNNEI. Trimming shortened V by 6 bases and J by 9 bases, and 6 bases separated the two germline ends.

Comments on this clone: The junction differs from germline at one of its ends, possibly a read error. The chain is built from TRBV6-4 and TRBJ2-3; 7 nucleotides align to TRBD1. Germline assignment: CDR1 MRHNA and CDR2 SNTAGT. This CDR3 is built from 14 residues. The CDR3 DNA follows: TGTGCCAGCAGTGACTCCCTCAGGACAGGTACGCAGTATTTT. Translation: CASSDSLRTGTQYF.

The chain carries TRBV10-1 and TRBJ2-3, with 10 bases matching TRBD2. The CDR3 totals 16 residues. V was pared by 8 bases and J by 4 bases, with 12 bases of the junction left unmatched. CDR1 WNHNN and CDR2 SYGVQD come from the germline V gene (reference sequence). CDR3 region: CASSKTSGSGSDTQYF. As DNA, the CDR3 is TGCGCCAGCTCCAAGACTAGCGGGTCGGGCTCAGATACGCAGTATTTT.